This TCR beta chain was sequenced for a study of control samples from healthy donors and cancer patients. Using immunoSEQ multiplex PCR, the repertoire was profiled, and TCRdb retains in-frame clones only, with some absent. The sample holds over 150,000 clones; approximately 91% are singletons and the top ten take around 2%. The clonotype was recovered from a woman aged 40 to 49 in good health. The sample was blood.

The CDR3 reads CASSLEGTRNTEAFF. The DNA for the CDR3 is TGTGCCAGCAGCTTAGAAGGGACACGGAACACTGAAGCTTTCTTT. The rearrangement links TRBV7-2 to TRBJ1-1; tentative D call: TRBD1 (6 bases). The V gene's germline CDR1 is SGHTA and CDR2 FQGNSA. CDR3 length equals 15 residues. Trimming removed 1 base from V and 1 base from J, with 10 bases in between.